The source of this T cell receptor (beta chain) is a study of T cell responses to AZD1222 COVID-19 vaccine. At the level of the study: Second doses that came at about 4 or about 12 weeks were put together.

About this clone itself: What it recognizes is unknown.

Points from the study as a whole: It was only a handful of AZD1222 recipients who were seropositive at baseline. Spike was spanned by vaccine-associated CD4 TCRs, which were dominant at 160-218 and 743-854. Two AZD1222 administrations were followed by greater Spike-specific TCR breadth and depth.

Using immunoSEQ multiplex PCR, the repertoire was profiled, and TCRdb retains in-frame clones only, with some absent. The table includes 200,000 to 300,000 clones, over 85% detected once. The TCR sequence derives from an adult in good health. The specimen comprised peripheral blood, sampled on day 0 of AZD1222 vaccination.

In DNA form, the CDR3 reads TGTGCCAGCAGCCAAGGTGGGGTTCTCTACGAGCAGTACTTC. This gives the protein CASSQGGVLYEQYF. The J gene is TRBJ2-7, the V gene TRBV3-1 (or the pseudogene TRBV3-2); D uncertain. V shed 1 base and J shed 3 bases, with 10 bases lying between them. Germline V CDR1 and CDR2: LGHDT, YNNKEL (reference sequence). The CDR3 extends over 14 amino acids.